This TCR beta chain was found in a study of shared clonotypes between healthy human individuals. Notes on the study in general: Even with large depth, rarefaction showed that sorted-subset sequencing was incomplete.

Using immunoSEQ multiplex PCR, the repertoire was profiled, and TCRdb retains in-frame clones only, with some absent. The sample lists around 1,900,000 clones; about 93% were seen once. Germline CDR1 SEHNR, CDR2 FQNEAQ (reference sequence). This CDR3 comprises 14 residues. Trimming at V came to 6 bases and at J to 9 bases, leaving 11 bases not matched to a gene. Naive-designated CD8 cells lacked CD45RO, were positively enriched for CCR7, and omitted terminally differentiated effector memory CD45RA+ cells. This clone was seen a single time. The antigen remains undetermined. The chain has TRBV7-9 and TRBJ1-5; 7 bases are a match to TRBD1. The sequencing input was naive CD8+ T cells from PBMCs. The clonotype comes from a man between 18 and 35 years old in good health. Some clones in this sample may be carry-over from other donors' samples. DNA for the CDR3: TGTGCCAGCAGTTTGGGCCAGGGGGGACCGCCCCAGCATTTT. Amino acids: CASSLGQGGPPQHF.